The T cell receptor beta chain described here comes from a study of beta chain features in type 1 diabetes. Comments on this clone: What it recognizes is unknown.

Every bit of the isolated RNA underwent reverse transcription, so sequencing read expressed TCRB transcripts. Some clones are missing from TCRdb's copy, which holds only in-frame ones; the method was immunoSEQ multiplex PCR. The table lists roughly 500,000 clones, roughly 10% of them singletons, with less than 0.06% in the top ten. V was clipped by 4 bases and J by 6 bases, with 13 bases between them. There are 13 residues in the CDR3. Germline V gives CDR1 SQVTM, CDR2 ANQGSEA. Findings and limits, study-wide: Researchers caution that PCR might favor shorter templates, equally among patients and controls. The naive, central memory and Treg TCRB repertoires showed an apparent similarity that was greater among patients than among healthy donors.

The source is a woman aged 18-29 years in good health. The sample consisted of naive CD4+ T cells from blood. The chain combines TRBV29-1 with TRBJ1-5, with D uncertain. The chain's CDR3 is CSVVSGMGQPQHF. The CDR3 coding sequence is TGCAGCGTTGTATCGGGTATGGGTCAGCCCCAGCATTTT. Based on the CDR3 plus reference TRBV29-1 and TRBJ1-5, the full variable domain is SAVISQKPSRDICQRGTSLTIQCQVDSQVTMMFWYRQQPGQSLTLIATANQGSEATYESGFVIDKFPISRPNLTFSTLTVSNMSPEDSSIYLCSVVSGMGQPQHFGDGTRLSIL.